This TCR beta chain was sequenced in a study of blood T cell repertoires in COVID-19. Sequencing used immunoSEQ multiplex PCR; TCRdb keeps in-frame clones, though not all of them. The sample consists of 200,000 to 250,000 clones, 84% of them appearing once. Trimming cost V 6 bases and J 4 bases, with 12 bases left between them. CDR1 SEHNR and CDR2 FQNEAQ come from the germline V gene (reference sequence). CDR3 length: 13 residues. The chain employs TRBV7-9 and TRBJ1-1, with a possible D match to TRBD1 (6 bases). The sequence derives from a woman aged 35 to 49 who had recovered from COVID-19. Sample: peripheral blood. This CDR3 reads CASRLQGTTEAFF. The CDR3 DNA reads as TGTGCCAGCAGATTACAGGGAACCACTGAAGCTTTCTTT. The full variable domain, in which reference TRBV7-9 and TRBJ1-1 provide the parts outside the CDR3, is DTGVSQNPRHKITKRGQNVTFRCDPISEHNRLYWYRQTLGQGPEFLTYFQNEAQLEKSRLLSDRFSAERPKGSFSTLEIQRTEQGDSAMYLCASRLQGTTEAFFGQGTRLTVV.